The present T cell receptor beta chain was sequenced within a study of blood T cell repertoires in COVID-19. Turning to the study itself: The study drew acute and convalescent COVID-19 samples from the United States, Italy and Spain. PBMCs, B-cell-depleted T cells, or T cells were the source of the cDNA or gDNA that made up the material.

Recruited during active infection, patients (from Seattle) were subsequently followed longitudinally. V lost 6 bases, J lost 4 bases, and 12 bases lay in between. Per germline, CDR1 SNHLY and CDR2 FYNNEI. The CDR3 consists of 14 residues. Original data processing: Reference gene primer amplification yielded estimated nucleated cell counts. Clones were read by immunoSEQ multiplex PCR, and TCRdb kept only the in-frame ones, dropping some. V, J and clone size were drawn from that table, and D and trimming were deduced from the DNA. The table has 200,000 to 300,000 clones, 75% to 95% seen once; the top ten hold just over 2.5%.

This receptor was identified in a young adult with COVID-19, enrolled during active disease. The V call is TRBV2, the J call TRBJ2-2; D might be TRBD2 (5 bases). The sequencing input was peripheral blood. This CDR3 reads CASRGTSITGELFF. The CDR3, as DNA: TGTGCCAGCAGGGGAACTAGTATCACCGGGGAGCTGTTTTTT.